One sample yielded the 2 T cell receptor beta chains listed below, sequenced in a study of blood T cell repertoires in COVID-19. Repertoires were generated with immunoSEQ multiplex PCR, while TCRdb's copy carries only in-frame clones and drops some. The table includes approximately 190,000 clones, about 88% detected once. Material for sequencing was peripheral blood. These receptors all come from a woman aged 40-49 years who had recovered from COVID-19.

The J gene is TRBJ1-5, the V gene TRBV19, with TRBD1 matching 9 bases. Germline assignment: CDR1 LNHDA and CDR2 SQIVND (reference sequence). J lost 10 bases, V lost 8 bases, and 15 bases had no gene match. The CDR3 runs to 15 residues. CDR3 nucleotides: TGTGCCAGTTTATCGGGACAGGGACCTTTGACCCCCCAGCATTTT. Translated: CASLSGQGPLTPQHF.

This rearrangement joins TRBV11-3 to TRBJ2-1, with 8 bases identical to TRBD2. The CDR3 consists of 16 residues. The junction had 10 bases not matched to a gene; V was cut back by 1 base and J by 8 bases. Germline V CDR1 and CDR2: SGHNT, YENEEA. Here the CDR3 reads CASSLAGGPGVYEQFF. The CDR3 coding sequence is TGTGCCAGCAGCTTAGCGGGAGGGCCCGGCGTCTATGAGCAGTTCTTC.